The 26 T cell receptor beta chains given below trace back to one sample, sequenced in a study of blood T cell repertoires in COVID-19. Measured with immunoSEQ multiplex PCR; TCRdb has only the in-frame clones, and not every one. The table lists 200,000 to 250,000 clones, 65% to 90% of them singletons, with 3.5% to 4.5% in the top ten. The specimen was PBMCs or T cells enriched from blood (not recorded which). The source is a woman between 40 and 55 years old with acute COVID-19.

CDR3 amino acids: CASSENRGSNQPQHF. The CDR3 DNA follows: TGTGCCAGCAGTGAAAACCGGGGGAGCAATCAGCCCCAGCATTTT. The chain joins TRBV2 to TRBJ1-5, with D possibly TRBD1 on 5 matching bases. The V gene lost 2 bases and the J gene lost 1 base, with 9 bases spanning the gap. Germline CDR1 and CDR2: SNHLY and FYNNEI. The length of the CDR3 is 15 residues.

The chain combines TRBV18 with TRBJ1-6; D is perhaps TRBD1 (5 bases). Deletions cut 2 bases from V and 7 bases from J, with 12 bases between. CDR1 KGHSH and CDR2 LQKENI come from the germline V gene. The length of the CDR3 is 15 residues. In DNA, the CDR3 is TGTGCCAGCTCACCAAATTCGGGGGGAAATTCACCCCTCCACTTT. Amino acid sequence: CASSPNSGGNSPLHF. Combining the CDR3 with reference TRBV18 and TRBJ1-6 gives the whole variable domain NAGVMQNPRHLVRRRGQEARLRCSPMKGHSHVYWYRQLPEEGLKFMVYLQKENIIDESGMPKERFSAEFPKEGPSILRIQQVVRGDSAAYFCASSPNSGGNSPLHFGNGTRLTVT.

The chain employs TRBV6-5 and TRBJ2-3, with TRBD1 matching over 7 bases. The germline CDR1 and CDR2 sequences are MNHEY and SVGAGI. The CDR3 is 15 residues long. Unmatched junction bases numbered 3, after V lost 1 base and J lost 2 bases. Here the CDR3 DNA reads TGTGCCAGCAGTTACTGGGGGACAGACACAGATACGCAGTATTTT. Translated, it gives CASSYWGTDTDTQYF.

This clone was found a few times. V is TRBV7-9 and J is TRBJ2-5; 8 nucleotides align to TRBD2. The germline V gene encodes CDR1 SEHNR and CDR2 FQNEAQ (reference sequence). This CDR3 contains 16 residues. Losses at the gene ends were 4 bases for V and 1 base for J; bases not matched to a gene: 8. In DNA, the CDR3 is TGTGCCAGCAGCTCCGCGGGGGGCGGGCTCCAAGAGACCCAGTACTTC. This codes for CASSSAGGGLQETQYF. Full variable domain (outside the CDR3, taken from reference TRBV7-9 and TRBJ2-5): DTGVSQNPRHKITKRGQNVTFRCDPISEHNRLYWYRQTLGQGPEFLTYFQNEAQLEKSRLLSDRFSAERPKGSFSTLEIQRTEQGDSAMYLCASSSAGGGLQETQYFGPGTRLLVL.

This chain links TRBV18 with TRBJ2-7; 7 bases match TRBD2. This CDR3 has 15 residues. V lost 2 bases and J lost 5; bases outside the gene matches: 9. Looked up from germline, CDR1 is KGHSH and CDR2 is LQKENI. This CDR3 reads CASSPRGLRSHEQYF. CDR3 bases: TGTGCCAGCTCACCAAGGGGACTAAGGAGCCACGAGCAGTACTTC.

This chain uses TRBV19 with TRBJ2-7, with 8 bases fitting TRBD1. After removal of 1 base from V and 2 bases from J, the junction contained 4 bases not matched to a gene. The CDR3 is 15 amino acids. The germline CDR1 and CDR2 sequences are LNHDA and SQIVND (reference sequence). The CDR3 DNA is TGTGCCAGTAGTATAGCTACAGGGGGAGCCTACGAGCAGTACTTC. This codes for CASSIATGGAYEQYF.

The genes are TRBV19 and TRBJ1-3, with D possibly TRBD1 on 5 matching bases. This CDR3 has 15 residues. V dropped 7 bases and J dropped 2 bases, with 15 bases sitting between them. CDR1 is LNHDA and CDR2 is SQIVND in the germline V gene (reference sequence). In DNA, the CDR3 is TGTGCCAGTACCACCCGGGGGGTAACTGGAAACACCATATATTTT. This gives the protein CASTTRGVTGNTIYF.

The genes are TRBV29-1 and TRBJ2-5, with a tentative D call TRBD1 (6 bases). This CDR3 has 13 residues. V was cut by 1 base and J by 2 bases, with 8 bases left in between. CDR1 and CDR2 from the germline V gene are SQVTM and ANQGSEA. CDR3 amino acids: CSVEGQVQETQYF. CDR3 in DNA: TGCAGCGTTGAAGGACAGGTGCAAGAGACCCAGTACTTC.

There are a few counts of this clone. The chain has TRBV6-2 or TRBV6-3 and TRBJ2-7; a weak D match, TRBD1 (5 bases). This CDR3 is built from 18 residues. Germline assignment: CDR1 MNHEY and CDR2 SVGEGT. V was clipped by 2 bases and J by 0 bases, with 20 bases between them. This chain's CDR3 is CASSYEADTGHDSYEQYF. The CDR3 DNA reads TGTGCCAGCAGTTACGAGGCGGATACAGGTCATGACTCCTACGAGCAGTACTTC.

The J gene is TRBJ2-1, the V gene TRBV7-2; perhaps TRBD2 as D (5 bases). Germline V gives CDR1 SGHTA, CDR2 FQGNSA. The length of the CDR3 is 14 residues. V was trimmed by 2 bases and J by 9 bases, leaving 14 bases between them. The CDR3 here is CASSLSEGWGEQFF. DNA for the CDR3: TGTGCCAGCAGCTTAAGTGAGGGTTGGGGTGAGCAGTTCTTC.

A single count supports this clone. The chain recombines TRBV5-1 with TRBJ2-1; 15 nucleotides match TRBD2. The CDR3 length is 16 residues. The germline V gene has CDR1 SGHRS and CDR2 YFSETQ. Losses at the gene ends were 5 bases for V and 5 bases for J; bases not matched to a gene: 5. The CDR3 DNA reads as TGCGCCAGCAGTAGGACTAGCGGGAGGGAAAACAATGAGCAGTTCTTC. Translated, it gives CASSRTSGRENNEQFF.

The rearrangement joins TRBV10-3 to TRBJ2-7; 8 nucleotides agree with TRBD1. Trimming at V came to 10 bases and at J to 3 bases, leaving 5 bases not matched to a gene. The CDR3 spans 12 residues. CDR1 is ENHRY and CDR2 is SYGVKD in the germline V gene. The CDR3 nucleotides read TGTGCCACTTCTGGACAGGGCTACGAGCAGTACTTC. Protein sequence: CATSGQGYEQYF.

The chain's CDR3 is CASIGMGTDNSPLHF. CDR3 DNA sequence: TGTGCCAGCATAGGGATGGGGACAGACAATTCACCCCTCCACTTT. V and J are TRBV28 and TRBJ1-6, with TRBD1 matching 7 bases. V shed 7 bases and J 7 bases; nucleotides not matched to a gene: 10. From germline, CDR1 is MDHEN and CDR2 SYDVKM. The CDR3 loop spans 15 amino acids. The whole variable domain, remainder taken from reference TRBV28 and TRBJ1-6, is DVKVTQSSRYLVKRTGEKVFLECVQDMDHENMFWYRQDPGLGLRLIYFSYDVKMKEKGDIPEGYSVSREKKERFSLILESASTNQTSMYLCASIGMGTDNSPLHFGNGTRLTVT.

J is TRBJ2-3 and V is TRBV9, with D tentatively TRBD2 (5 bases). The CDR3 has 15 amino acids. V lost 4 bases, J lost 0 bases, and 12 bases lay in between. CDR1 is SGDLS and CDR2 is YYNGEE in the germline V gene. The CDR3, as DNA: TGTGCCAGCAGCTACGGGCTAGCTAGCACAGATACGCAGTATTTT. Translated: CASSYGLASTDTQYF.

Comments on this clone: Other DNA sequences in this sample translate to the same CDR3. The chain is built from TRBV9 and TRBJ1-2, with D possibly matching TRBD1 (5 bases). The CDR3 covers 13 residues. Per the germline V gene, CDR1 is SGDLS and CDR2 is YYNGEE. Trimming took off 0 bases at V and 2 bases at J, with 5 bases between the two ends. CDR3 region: CASSVEGNYGYTF. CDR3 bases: TGTGCCAGCAGCGTAGAGGGGAACTATGGCTACACCTTC.

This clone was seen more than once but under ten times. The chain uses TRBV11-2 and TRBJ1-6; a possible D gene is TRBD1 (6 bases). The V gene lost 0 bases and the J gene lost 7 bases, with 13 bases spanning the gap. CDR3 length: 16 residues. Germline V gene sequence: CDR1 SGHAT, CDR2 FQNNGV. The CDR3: CASSLDSGTMNSPLHF. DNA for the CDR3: TGTGCCAGCAGCTTAGACTCCGGGACAATGAATTCACCCCTCCACTTT.

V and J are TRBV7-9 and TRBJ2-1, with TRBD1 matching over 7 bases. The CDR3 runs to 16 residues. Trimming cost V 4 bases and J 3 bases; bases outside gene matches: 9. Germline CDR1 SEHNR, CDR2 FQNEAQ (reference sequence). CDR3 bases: TGTGCCAGCAGCTCCACCTACCAGGGGGACTACAATGAGCAGTTCTTC. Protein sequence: CASSSTYQGDYNEQFF.

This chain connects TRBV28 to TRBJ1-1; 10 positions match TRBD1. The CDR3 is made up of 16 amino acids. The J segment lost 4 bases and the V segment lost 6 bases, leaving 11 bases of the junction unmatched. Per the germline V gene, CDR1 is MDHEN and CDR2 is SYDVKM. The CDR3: CASSATGGLEGTEAFF. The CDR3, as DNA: TGTGCCAGCAGCGCGACAGGGGGCTTGGAGGGCACTGAAGCTTTCTTT.

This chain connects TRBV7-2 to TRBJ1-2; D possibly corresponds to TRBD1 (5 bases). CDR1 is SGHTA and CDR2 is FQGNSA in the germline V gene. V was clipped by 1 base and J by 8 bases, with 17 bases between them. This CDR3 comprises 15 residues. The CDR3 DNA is TGTGCCAGCAGCTTAGTAACAGGAGGGATGGGCGGCTACACCTTC. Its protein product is CASSLVTGGMGGYTF.

CDR3 in DNA: TGCGCCAGCAGCGCACAGCCGGGACTAGCGGGAGGGCGGACCGGGGAGCTGTTTTTT. It codes for CASSAQPGLAGGRTGELFF. This chain joins TRBV4-3 and TRBJ2-2; 16 nucleotides line up with TRBD2. Per germline, CDR1 LGHNA and CDR2 YSLEER. V lost 5 bases and J lost 5; bases outside the gene matches: 11. CDR3 length equals 19 residues.

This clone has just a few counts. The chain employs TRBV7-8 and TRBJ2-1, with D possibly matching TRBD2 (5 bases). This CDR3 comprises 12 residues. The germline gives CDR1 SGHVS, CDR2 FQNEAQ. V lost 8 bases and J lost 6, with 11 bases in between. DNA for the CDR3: TGTGCCAGCCACGAGGGCGGCAATGAGCAGTTCTTC. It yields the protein CASHEGGNEQFF. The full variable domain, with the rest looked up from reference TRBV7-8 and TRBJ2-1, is GAGVSQSPRYKVAKRGQDVALRCDPISGHVSLFWYQQALGQGPEFLTYFQNEAQLDKSGLPSDRFFAERPEGSVSTLKIQRTQQEDSAVYLCASHEGGNEQFFGPGTRLTVL.

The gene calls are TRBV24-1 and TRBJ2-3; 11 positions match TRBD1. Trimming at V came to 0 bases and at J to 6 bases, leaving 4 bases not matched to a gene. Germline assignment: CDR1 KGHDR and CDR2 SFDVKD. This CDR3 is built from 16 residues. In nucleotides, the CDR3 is TGTGCCACCAGTGATTTGGGGACAGGGGGGATGGATACGCAGTATTTT. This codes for CATSDLGTGGMDTQYF.

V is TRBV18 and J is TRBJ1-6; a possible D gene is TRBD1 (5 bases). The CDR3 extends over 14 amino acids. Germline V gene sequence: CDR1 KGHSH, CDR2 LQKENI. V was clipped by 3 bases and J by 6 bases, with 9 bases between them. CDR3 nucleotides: TGTGCCAGCTCACCGCAAAGGGGTAATTCACCCCTCCACTTT. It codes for CASSPQRGNSPLHF.

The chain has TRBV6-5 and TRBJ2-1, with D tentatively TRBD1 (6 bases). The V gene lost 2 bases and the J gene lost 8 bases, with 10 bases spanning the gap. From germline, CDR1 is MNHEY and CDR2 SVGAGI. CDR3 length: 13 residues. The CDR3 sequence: CASSYRGFHEQFF. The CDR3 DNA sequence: TGTGCCAGCAGTTACAGGGGGTTCCATGAGCAGTTCTTC.

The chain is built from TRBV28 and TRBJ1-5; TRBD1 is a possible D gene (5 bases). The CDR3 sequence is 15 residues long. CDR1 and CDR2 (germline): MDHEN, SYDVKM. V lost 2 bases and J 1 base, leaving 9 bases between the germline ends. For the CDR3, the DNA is TGTGCCAGCAGTTTACAGGGAACGAGCAATCAGCCCCAGCATTTT. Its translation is CASSLQGTSNQPQHF.

CDR3 coding DNA: TGTGCCAGCAGCTTAGCGTTGTCGGGTGATTATGGCTACACCTTC. It specifies CASSLALSGDYGYTF. The chain combines TRBV7-2 with TRBJ1-2; no firm D call. The CDR3 runs 15 residues. Germline-derived CDR1 and CDR2 are SGHTA and FQGNSA. The ends were cut back, 0 bases at V and 5 bases at J, with 13 bases in the middle.